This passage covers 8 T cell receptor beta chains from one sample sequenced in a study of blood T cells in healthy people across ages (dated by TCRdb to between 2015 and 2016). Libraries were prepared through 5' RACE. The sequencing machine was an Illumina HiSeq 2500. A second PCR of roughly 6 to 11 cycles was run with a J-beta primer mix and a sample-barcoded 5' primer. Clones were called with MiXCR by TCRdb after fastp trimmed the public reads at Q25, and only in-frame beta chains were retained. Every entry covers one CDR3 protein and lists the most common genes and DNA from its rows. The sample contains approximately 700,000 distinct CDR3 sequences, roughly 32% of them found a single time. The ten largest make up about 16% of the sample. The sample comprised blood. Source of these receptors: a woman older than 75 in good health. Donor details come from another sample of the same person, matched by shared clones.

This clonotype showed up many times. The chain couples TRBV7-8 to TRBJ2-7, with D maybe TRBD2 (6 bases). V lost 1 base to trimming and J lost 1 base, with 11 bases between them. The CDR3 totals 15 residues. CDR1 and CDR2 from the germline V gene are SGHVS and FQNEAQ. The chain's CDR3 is CASSLGGDRSYEQYF. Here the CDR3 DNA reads TGTGCCAGCAGCTTAGGGGGGGATAGATCCTACGAGCAGTACTTC.

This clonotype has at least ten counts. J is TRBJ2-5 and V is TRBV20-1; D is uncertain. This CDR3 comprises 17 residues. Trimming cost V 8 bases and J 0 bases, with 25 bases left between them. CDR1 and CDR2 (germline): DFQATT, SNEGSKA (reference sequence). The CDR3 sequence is CSTTYPLTVADQETQYF. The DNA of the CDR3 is TGCAGTACAACCTACCCGCTCACGGTCGCTGACCAAGAGACCCAGTACTTC.

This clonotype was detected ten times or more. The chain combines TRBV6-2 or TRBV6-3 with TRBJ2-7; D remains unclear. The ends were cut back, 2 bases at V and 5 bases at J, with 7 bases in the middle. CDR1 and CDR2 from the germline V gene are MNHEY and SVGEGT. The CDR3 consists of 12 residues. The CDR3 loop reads CASSYKVNEQYF. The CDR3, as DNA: TGTGCCAGCAGTTACAAGGTCAACGAGCAGTACTTC.

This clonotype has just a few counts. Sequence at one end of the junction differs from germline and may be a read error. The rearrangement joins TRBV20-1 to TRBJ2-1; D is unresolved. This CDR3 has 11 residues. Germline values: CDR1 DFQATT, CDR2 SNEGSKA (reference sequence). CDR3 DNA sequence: TGTAGTGCTGAGCACCTGGGTGAGCAGTTCTTC. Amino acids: CSAEHLGEQFF.

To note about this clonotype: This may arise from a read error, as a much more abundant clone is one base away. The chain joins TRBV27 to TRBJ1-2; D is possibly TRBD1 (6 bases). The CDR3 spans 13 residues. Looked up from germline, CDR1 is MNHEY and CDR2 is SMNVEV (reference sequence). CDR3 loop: CASRLWEQGRYTF. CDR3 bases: TGTGCCAGCAGGTTATGGGAACAGGGTCGCTACACCTTC.

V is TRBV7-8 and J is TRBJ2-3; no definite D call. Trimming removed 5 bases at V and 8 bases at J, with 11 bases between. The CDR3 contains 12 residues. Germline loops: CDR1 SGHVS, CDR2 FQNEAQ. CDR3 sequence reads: CASSREPPTQYF. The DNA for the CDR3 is TGTGCCAGCAGCAGGGAACCCCCTACGCAGTATTTT. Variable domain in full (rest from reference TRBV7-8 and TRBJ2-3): GAGVSQSPRYKVAKRGQDVALRCDPISGHVSLFWYQQALGQGPEFLTYFQNEAQLDKSGLPSDRFFAERPEGSVSTLKIQRTQQEDSAVYLCASSREPPTQYFGPGTRLTVL.

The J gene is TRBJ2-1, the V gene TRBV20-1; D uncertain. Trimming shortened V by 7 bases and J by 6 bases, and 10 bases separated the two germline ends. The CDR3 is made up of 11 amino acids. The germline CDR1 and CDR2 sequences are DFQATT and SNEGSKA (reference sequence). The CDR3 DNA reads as TGCAGTGTCATCTACTCCAATGAGCAGTTCTTC. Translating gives CSVIYSNEQFF.

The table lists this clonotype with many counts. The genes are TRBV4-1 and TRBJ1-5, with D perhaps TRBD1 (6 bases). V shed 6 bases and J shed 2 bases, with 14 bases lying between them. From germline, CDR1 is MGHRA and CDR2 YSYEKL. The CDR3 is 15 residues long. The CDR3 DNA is TGCGCCAGCAGTCCCATTCGACAGGGCAATCAGCCCCAGCATTTT. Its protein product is CASSPIRQGNQPQHF.